This T cell receptor beta chain was found in a study of T cell responses to AZD1222 COVID-19 vaccine. Regarding the study as a whole: The repertoires were collected only after the peak T cell response. Spike-specific TCR repertoires showed rising breadth and depth after two AZD1222 doses. The donor group comprised mostly white British people and more females; the analysis possibly underestimated clonal diversity. Spike was spanned by vaccine-associated CD4 TCRs, with dominance at 160-218 and 743-854.

TCRdb's copy holds only in-frame clones and misses some; the assay was immunoSEQ multiplex PCR. Among over 110,000 clones, roughly 92% were seen once, and the ten largest hold 9.3%. As to this clone: The antigen is unknown.

The CDR3 runs 14 residues. Germline assignment: CDR1 ENHRY and CDR2 SYGVKD. V was clipped by 10 bases and J by 0 bases; unmatched bases: 7. The TCR originated in an adult who received the AZD1222 COVID-19 vaccine. The chain combines TRBV10-3 with TRBJ2-3, with 7 bases fitting TRBD1. This specimen consisted of peripheral blood, obtained 28 days after the second AZD1222 dose. The CDR3 DNA is TGTGCCACGGGGACAGCAACTAGCACAGATACGCAGTATTTT. It encodes CATGTATSTDTQYF.